The TCR beta chain under discussion was sequenced for a study of glioma-infiltrating T cells. Using RNA template, CDR3s of TCR alpha and beta were amplified with iRepertoire arm-PCR. For one-step reverse transcription and amplification, 100-400 ng of tissue mRNA or PBMC total RNA was used. TCRdb re-derived calls from the multiplex PCR reads in MiXCR, one entry per CDR3 protein. Here the sample spans under 200,000 distinct CDR3 sequences, under 55% being singletons. Germline assignment: CDR1 SNHLY and CDR2 FYNNEI. V shed 6 bases and J shed 4 bases, with 16 bases lying between them. The CDR3 sequence is 14 residues long. There are a few counts of this clonotype.

The receptor was isolated from a human donor with low-grade glioma or glioblastoma, undergoing nonglioma brain surgery, or in good health (not recorded which). The sequencing input was glioma tissue, nonneoplastic brain tissue, or PBMCs (not recorded which). This chain connects TRBV2 to TRBJ2-7; a possible D gene is TRBD2 (5 bases). The CDR3 reads CASRVTRSLYEQYF. The CDR3 nucleotides read TGTGCCAGCAGGGTAACTAGGAGCCTTTACGAGCAGTACTTC.